The clone carrying this TCR beta chain came up many times. Its matching antigen is unknown. The data stem from a study of T cells after yellow fever vaccination. As for the study in general: Where fractions had low cell numbers, libraries were prepared from them with the SMART-Seq v4 Ultra Low Input RNA kit.

Study outcomes and limitations: Though it reached lower strength, the secondary response hit its peak faster, day 5 versus 15.

Template switching with 5'RACE generated the TCR cDNA and added a universal primer site and UMIs. From the 5' RACE reads, TCRdb called clonotypes with MiXCR, one entry per CDR3 protein. This sample yields 27,000 or so distinct CDR3 sequences, of which 4.4% are seen a single time; 46% belongs to the top ten. The CDR3 is made up of 15 amino acids. Trimming shortened V by 3 bases and J by 3 bases, and 15 bases separated the two germline ends. CDR1 SGHVS and CDR2 FNYEAQ come from the germline V gene. Specimen: CD8+ T cells sorted from PBMCs, collected 5 days after the yellow fever booster vaccination. V and J are TRBV7-6 and TRBJ2-7; maybe TRBD1 (6 bases). The TCR was taken from a man in his thirties or forties who received the YFV17D yellow fever vaccine. CDR3 sequence reads: CASSFGSQGRYEQYF. Here the CDR3 DNA reads TGTGCCAGCAGCTTCGGATCACAGGGCCGCTACGAGCAGTACTTC.